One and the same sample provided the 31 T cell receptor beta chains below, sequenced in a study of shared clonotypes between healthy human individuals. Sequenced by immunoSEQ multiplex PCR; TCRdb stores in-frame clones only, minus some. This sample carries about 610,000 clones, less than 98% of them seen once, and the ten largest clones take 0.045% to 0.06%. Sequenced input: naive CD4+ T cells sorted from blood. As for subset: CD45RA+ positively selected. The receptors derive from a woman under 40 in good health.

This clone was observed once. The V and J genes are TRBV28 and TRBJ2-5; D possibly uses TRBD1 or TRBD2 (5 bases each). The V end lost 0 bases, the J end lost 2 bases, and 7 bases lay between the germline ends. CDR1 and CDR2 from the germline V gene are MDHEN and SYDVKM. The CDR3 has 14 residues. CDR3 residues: CASSLWGEQETQYF. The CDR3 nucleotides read TGTGCCAGCAGTTTATGGGGGGAACAAGAGACCCAGTACTTC. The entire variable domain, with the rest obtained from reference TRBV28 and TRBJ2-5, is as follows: DVKVTQSSRYLVKRTGEKVFLECVQDMDHENMFWYRQDPGLGLRLIYFSYDVKMKEKGDIPEGYSVSREKKERFSLILESASTNQTSMYLCASSLWGEQETQYFGPGTRLLVL.

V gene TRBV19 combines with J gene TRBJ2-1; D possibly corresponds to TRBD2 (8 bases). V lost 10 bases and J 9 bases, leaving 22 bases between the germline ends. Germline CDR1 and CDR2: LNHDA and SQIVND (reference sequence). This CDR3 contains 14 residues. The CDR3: CATSGGLDPLEQFF. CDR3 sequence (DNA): TGTGCCACCTCAGGGGGACTAGATCCCCTTGAGCAGTTCTTC. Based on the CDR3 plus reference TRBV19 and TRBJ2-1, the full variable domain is DGGITQSPKYLFRKEGQNVTLSCEQNLNHDAMYWYRQDPGQGLRLIYYSQIVNDFQKGDIAEGYSVSREKKESFPLTVTSAQKNPTAFYLCATSGGLDPLEQFFGPGTRLTVL.

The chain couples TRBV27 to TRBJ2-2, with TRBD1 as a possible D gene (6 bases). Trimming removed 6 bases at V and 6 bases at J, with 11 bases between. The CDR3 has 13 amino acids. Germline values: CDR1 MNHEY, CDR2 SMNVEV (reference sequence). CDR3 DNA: TGTGCCAGCAGAAACAGGGAGTCCGGGGAGCTGTTTTTT. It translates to CASRNRESGELFF.

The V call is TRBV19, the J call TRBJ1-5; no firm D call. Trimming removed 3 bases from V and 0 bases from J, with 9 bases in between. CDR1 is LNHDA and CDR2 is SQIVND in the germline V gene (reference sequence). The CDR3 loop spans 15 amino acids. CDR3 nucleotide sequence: TGTGCCAGTAGTATCTTAGGCGATAGCAATCAGCCCCAGCATTTT. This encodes CASSILGDSNQPQHF.

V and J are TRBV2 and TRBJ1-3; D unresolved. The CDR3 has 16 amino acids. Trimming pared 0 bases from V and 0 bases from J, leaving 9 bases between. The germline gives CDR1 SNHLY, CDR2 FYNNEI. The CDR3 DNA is TGTGCCAGCAGTGAAGCTTTGACCCGCTCTGGAAACACCATATATTTT. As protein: CASSEALTRSGNTIYF.

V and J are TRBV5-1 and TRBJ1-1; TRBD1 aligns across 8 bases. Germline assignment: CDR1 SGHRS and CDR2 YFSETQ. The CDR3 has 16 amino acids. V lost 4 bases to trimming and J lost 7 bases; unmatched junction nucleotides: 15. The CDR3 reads CASSTDPNRGVGEAFF. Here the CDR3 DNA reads TGCGCCAGCAGCACCGACCCAAACAGGGGGGTCGGTGAAGCTTTCTTT.

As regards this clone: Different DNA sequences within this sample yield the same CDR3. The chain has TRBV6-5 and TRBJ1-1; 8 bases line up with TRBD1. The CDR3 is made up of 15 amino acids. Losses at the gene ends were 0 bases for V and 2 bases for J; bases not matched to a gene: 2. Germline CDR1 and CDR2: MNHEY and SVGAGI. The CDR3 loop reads CASSYSGTGNTEAFF. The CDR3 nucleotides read TGTGCCAGCAGTTACTCGGGGACAGGAAACACTGAAGCTTTCTTT.

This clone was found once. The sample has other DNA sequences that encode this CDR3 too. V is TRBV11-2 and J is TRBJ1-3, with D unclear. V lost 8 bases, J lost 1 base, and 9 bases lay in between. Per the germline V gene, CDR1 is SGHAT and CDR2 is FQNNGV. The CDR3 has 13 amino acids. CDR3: CASSTGSGNTIYF. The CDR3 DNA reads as TGTGCCAGCTCCACGGGGTCTGGAAACACCATATATTTT. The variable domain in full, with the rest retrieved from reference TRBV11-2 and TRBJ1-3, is EAGVAQSPRYKIIEKRQSVAFWCNPISGHATLYWYQQILGQGPKLLIQFQNNGVVDDSQLPKDRFSAERLKGVDSTLKIQPAKLEDSAVYLCASSTGSGNTIYFGEGSWLTVV.

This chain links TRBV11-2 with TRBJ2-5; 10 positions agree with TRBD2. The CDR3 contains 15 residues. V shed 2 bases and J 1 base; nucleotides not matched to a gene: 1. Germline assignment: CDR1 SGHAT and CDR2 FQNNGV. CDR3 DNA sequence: TGTGCCAGCAGCTTATGGACTAGCGGCCAAGAGACCCAGTACTTC. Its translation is CASSLWTSGQETQYF.

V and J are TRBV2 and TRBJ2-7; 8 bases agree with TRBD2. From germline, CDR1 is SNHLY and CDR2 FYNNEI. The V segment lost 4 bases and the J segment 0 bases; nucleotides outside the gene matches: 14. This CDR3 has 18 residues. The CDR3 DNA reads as TGTGCCAGCAGTGGGGCAGGGCCCGGACTAGCAAGCTCCTACGAGCAGTACTTC. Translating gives CASSGAGPGLASSYEQYF.

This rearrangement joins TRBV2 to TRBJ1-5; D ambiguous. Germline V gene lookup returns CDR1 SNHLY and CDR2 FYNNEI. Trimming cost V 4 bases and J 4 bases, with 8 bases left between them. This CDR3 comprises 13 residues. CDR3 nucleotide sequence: TGTGCCAGCAGTGGACTGCCGAATCAGCCCCAGCATTTT. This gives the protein CASSGLPNQPQHF.

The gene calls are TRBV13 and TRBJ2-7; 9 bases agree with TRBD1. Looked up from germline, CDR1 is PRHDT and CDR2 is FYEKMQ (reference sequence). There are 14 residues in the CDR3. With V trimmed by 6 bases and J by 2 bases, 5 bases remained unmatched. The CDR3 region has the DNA TGTGCCAGCAGGTCTACAGGGGGCCCCTACGAGCAGTACTTC. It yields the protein CASRSTGGPYEQYF.

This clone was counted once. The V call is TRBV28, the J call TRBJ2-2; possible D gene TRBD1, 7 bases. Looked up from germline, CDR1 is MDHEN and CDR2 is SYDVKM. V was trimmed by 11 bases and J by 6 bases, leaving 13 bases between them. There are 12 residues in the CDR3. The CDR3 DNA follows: TGTGCCCAGGGGGACTTGGCCGGGGAGCTGTTTTTT. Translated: CAQGDLAGELFF.

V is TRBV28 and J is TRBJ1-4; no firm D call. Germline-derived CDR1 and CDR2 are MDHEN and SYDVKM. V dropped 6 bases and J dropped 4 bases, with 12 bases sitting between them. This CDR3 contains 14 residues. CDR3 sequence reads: CASSPPRHNEKLFF. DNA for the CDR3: TGTGCCAGCAGCCCACCACGTCATAATGAAAAACTGTTTTTT. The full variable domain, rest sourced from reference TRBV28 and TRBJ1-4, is DVKVTQSSRYLVKRTGEKVFLECVQDMDHENMFWYRQDPGLGLRLIYFSYDVKMKEKGDIPEGYSVSREKKERFSLILESASTNQTSMYLCASSPPRHNEKLFFGSGTQLSVL.

The CDR3 coding sequence is TGTGCCAGCTCACCTACGGGGAATCGGGGTGACTACGAGCAGTACTTC. Protein: CASSPTGNRGDYEQYF. This chain uses TRBV18 with TRBJ2-7, with a tentative D call TRBD2 (5 bases). This CDR3 spans 16 amino acids. Germline values: CDR1 KGHSH, CDR2 LQKENI. V was cut by 3 bases and J by 3 bases, with 18 bases left in between.

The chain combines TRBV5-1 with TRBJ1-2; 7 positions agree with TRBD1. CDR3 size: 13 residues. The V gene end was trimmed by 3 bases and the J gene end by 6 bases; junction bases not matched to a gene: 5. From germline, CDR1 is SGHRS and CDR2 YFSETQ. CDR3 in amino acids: CASSSTGQNGYTF. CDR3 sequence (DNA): TGCGCCAGCAGCTCTACGGGACAGAATGGCTACACCTTC.

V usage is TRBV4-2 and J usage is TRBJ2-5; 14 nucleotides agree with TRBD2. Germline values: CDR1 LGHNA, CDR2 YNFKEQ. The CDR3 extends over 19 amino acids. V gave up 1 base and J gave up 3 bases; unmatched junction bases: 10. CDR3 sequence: CASSQVPPGLAGVKETQYF. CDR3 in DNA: TGTGCCAGCAGCCAAGTGCCCCCGGGACTAGCGGGAGTCAAAGAGACCCAGTACTTC.

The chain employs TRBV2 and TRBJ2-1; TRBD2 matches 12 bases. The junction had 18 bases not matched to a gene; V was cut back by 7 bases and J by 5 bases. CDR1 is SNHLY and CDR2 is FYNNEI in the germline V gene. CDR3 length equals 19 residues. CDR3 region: CASKPATSGRTSLHNEQFF. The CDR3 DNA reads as TGTGCCAGCAAACCTGCTACTAGCGGGAGGACGTCATTACACAATGAGCAGTTCTTC.

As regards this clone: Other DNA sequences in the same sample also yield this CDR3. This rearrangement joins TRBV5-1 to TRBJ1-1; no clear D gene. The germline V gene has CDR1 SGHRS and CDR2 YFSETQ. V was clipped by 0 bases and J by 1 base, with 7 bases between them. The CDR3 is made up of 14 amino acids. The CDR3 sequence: CASSLAGGNTEAFF. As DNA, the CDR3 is TGCGCCAGCAGCTTGGCAGGAGGGAACACTGAAGCTTTCTTT.

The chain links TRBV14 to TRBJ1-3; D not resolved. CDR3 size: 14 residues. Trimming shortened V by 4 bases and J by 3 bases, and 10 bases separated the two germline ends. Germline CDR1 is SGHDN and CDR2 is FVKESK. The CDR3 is CASSRRTVGNTIYF. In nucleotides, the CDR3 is TGTGCCAGCAGCCGAAGGACGGTTGGAAACACCATATATTTT.

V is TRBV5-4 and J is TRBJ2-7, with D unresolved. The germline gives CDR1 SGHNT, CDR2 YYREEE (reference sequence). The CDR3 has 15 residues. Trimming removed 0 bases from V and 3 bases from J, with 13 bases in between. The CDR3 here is CASSLVQEAYYEQYF. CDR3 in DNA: TGTGCCAGCAGCTTGGTTCAGGAAGCATACTACGAGCAGTACTTC.

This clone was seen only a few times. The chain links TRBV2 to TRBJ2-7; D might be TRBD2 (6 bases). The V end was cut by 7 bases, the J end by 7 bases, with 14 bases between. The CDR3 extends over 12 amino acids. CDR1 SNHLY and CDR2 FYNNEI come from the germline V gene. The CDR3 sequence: CASTEGGMEQYF. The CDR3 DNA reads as TGTGCCAGCACCGAAGGCGGGATGGAGCAGTACTTC.

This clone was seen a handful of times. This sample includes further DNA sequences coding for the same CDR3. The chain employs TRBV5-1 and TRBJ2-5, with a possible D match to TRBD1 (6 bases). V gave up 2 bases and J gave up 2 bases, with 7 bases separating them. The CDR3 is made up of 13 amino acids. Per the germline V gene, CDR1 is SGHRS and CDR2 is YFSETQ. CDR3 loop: CASSLGQQETQYF. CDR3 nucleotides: TGCGCCAGCAGCTTAGGACAGCAAGAGACCCAGTACTTC.

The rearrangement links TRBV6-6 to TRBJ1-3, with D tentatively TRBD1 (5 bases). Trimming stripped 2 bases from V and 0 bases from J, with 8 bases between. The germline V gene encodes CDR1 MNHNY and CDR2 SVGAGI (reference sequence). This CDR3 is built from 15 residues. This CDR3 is CASSYLGTSGNTIYF. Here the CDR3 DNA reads TGTGCCAGCAGTTACCTCGGGACCTCTGGAAACACCATATATTTT.

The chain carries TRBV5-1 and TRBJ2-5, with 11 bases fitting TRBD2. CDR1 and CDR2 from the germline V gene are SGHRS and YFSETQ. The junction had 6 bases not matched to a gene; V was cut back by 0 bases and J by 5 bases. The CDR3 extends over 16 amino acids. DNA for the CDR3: TGCGCCAGCAGCTTGGGTACTAGCGGGAGTTCGGAGACCCAGTACTTC. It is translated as CASSLGTSGSSETQYF.

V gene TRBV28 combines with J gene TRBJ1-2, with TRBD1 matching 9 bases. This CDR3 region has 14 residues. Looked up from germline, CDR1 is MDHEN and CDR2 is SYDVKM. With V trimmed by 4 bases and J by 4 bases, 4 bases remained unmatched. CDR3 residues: CASSYRDRVYGYTF. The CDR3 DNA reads TGTGCCAGCAGTTACCGGGACAGGGTCTATGGCTACACCTTC.

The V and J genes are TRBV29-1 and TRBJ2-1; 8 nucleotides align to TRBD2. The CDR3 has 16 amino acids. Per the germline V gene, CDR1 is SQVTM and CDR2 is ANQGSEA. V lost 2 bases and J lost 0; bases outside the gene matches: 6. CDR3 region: CSVELASGPSYNEQFF. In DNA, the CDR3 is TGCAGCGTTGAATTAGCTAGCGGGCCCTCCTACAATGAGCAGTTCTTC.

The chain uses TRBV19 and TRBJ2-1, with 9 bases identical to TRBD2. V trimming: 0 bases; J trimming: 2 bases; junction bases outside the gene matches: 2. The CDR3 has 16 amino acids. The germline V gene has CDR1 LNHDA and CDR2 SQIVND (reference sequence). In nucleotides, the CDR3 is TGTGCCAGTAGTATAGATAGACTAGCGGCCTACAATGAGCAGTTCTTC. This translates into CASSIDRLAAYNEQFF.

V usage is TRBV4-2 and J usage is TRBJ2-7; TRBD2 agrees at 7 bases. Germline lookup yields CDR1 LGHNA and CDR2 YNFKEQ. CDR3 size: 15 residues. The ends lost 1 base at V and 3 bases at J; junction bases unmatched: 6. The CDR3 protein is CASSQALAVGYEQYF. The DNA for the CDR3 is TGTGCCAGCAGCCAAGCCCTAGCGGTAGGCTACGAGCAGTACTTC.

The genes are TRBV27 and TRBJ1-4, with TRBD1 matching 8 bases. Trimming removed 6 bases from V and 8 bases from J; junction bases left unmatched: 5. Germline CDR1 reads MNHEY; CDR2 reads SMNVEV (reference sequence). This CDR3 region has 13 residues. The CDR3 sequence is CASRATGEEKLFF. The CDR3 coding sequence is TGTGCCAGCAGGGCGACAGGGGAGGAAAAACTGTTTTTT. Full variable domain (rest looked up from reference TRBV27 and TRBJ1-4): EAQVTQNPRYLITVTGKKLTVTCSQNMNHEYMSWYRQDPGLGLRQIYYSMNVEVTDKGDVPEGYKVSRKEKRNFPLILESPSPNQTSLYFCASRATGEEKLFFGSGTQLSVL.

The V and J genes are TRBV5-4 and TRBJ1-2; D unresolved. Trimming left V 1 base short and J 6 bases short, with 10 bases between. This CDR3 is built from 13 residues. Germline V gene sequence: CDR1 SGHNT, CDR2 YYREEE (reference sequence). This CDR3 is CASSLTEVNGYTF. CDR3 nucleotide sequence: TGTGCCAGCAGCTTGACAGAAGTCAATGGCTACACCTTC. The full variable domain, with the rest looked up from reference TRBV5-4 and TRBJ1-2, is ETGVTQSPTHLIKTRGQQVTLRCSSQSGHNTVSWYQQALGQGPQFIFQYYREEENGRGNFPPRFSGLQFPNYSSELNVNALELDDSALYLCASSLTEVNGYTFGSGTRLTVV.